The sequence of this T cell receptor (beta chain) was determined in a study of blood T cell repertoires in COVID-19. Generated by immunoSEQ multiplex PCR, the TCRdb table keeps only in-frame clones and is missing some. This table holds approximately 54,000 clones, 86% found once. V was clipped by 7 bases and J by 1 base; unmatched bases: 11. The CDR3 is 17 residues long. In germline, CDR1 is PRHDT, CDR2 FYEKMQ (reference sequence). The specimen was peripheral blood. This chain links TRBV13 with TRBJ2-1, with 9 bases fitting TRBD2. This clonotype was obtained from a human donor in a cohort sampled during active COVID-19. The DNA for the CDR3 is TGTGCCAGCAACACGGCGGGGGGGCCTGGGTCCTACAATGAGCAGTTCTTC. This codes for CASNTAGGPGSYNEQFF.